What follows are 17 T cell receptor beta chains derived from one specimen sequenced in a study of blood T cell repertoires in COVID-19. TCRdb's table, derived via immunoSEQ multiplex PCR, lists solely in-frame clones and lacks some. Of 150,000 to 200,000 clones detected, more than 70% appear once; the ten largest clones hold approximately 19%. Specimen: peripheral blood. Receptors were obtained from a woman in her 70s who had recovered from COVID-19.

This clone was seen a handful of times. This chain links TRBV7-9 with TRBJ1-6; 9 nucleotides align to TRBD1. CDR3 length: 17 amino acids. With V trimmed by 10 bases and J by 6 bases, 16 bases remained unmatched. The germline CDR1 and CDR2 sequences are SEHNR and FQNEAQ (reference sequence). This CDR3 is CATETAGTGILNSPLHF. CDR3 coding DNA: TGTGCCACGGAGACCGCCGGGACAGGGATCCTTAATTCACCCCTCCACTTT. The complete variable domain, with remaining parts taken from reference TRBV7-9 and TRBJ1-6, reads DTGVSQNPRHKITKRGQNVTFRCDPISEHNRLYWYRQTLGQGPEFLTYFQNEAQLEKSRLLSDRFSAERPKGSFSTLEIQRTEQGDSAMYLCATETAGTGILNSPLHFGNGTRLTVT.

This rearrangement joins TRBV9 to TRBJ1-3, with a tentative D call TRBD1 (5 bases). The CDR3 loop spans 17 amino acids. V was pared by 0 bases and J by 0 bases, with 13 bases between. Germline CDR1 and CDR2: SGDLS and YYNGEE. This chain's CDR3 is CASSVGAGRGSGNTIYF. In nucleotides, the CDR3 is TGTGCCAGCAGCGTAGGGGCAGGGCGAGGCTCTGGAAACACCATATATTTT.

The chain employs TRBV2 and TRBJ2-1, with 7 nucleotides matching TRBD2. Germline CDR1 reads SNHLY; CDR2 reads FYNNEI. Trimming took 4 bases from V and 9 from J; bases not matched to a gene: 6. The CDR3 is made up of 13 amino acids. For the CDR3, the DNA is TGTGCCAGCAGTGTGTCCTCGGGGGGTGAGCAGTTCTTC. Protein sequence: CASSVSSGGEQFF.

CDR3: CASSRQPGREQYF. CDR3 nucleotides: TGTGCCAGCAGCCGACAGCCGGGGAGGGAGCAGTACTTC. The rearrangement uses TRBV11-1 and TRBJ2-7; D might be TRBD2 (6 bases). Trimming removed 5 bases from V and 7 bases from J, with 15 bases in between. CDR1 and CDR2 (germline): SGHAT, FQDESV (reference sequence). The CDR3 is made up of 13 amino acids.

The chain uses TRBV29-1 and TRBJ2-3; 8 bases fit TRBD2. The V gene's germline CDR1 is SQVTM and CDR2 ANQGSEA. CDR3 size: 14 residues. CDR3 sequence: CTKRPGGGTDTQYF. Here the CDR3 DNA reads TGCACCAAGCGTCCGGGGGGGGGCACAGATACGCAGTATTTT.

J is TRBJ2-7 and V is TRBV29-1; 7 bases map to TRBD2. Germline-derived CDR1 and CDR2 are SQVTM and ANQGSEA. Trimming at V came to 4 bases and at J to 0 bases, leaving 3 bases not matched to a gene. The CDR3 runs to 13 residues. In nucleotides, the CDR3 is TGCAGCGTTGGCGGGGGACTCTCCTACGAGCAGTACTTC. It codes for CSVGGGLSYEQYF.

This clone came up once. V is TRBV30 and J is TRBJ1-1, with a weak D call TRBD1 (5 bases). CDR1 GTSNPN and CDR2 SVGIG come from the germline V gene (reference sequence). This CDR3 region has 14 residues. Trimming pared 2 bases from V and 5 bases from J, leaving 15 bases between. Here the CDR3 reads CAWSSLLGETEAFF. CDR3 in DNA: TGTGCCTGGAGTTCACTTTTAGGGGAAACTGAAGCTTTCTTT.

Written as DNA, the CDR3 is TGTGCCAGCAGCCCTACCGGGTCCTCCGCCGGGGAGCTGTTTTTT. The encoded protein is CASSPTGSSAGELFF. This chain links TRBV11-3 with TRBJ2-2; the D is unclear. The CDR3 consists of 15 residues. V dropped 5 bases and J dropped 6 bases, with 16 bases sitting between them. Germline CDR1 is SGHNT and CDR2 is YENEEA.

CDR3 DNA sequence: TGCGCCAGCAGCCCCCGGGGGACAGGGAACACCGGGGAGCTGTTTTTT. It codes for CASSPRGTGNTGELFF. The chain recombines TRBV5-1 with TRBJ2-2; 8 nucleotides align to TRBD1. Germline V gives CDR1 SGHRS, CDR2 YFSETQ. V was pared by 4 bases and J by 1 base, with 6 bases of the junction left unmatched. The CDR3 has 16 amino acids.

The rearrangement joins TRBV28 to TRBJ2-7; TRBD2 aligns across 8 bases. This CDR3 has 17 amino acids. Germline lookup yields CDR1 MDHEN and CDR2 SYDVKM. J was trimmed by 5 bases and V by 5 bases; bases with no gene match: 17. CDR3 sequence (DNA): TGTGCCAGCAGTCTCCCCCTCGGGGTAGCGGGACCCCACGAGCAGTACTTC. It translates to CASSLPLGVAGPHEQYF.

V is TRBV3-1 (or the pseudogene TRBV3-2) and J is TRBJ2-3, with no clear D. Trimming pared 1 base from V and 10 bases from J, leaving 12 bases between. The CDR3 is 13 residues long. The germline gives CDR1 LGHDT, CDR2 YNNKEL (reference sequence). The CDR3 sequence is CASSQVSGVAQYF. The CDR3 nucleotides are TGTGCCAGCAGCCAAGTGTCGGGTGTCGCGCAGTATTTT.

The count of this clone is one. The chain joins TRBV2 to TRBJ1-4, with a possible D match to TRBD1 (6 bases). The V gene's germline CDR1 is SNHLY and CDR2 FYNNEI. CDR3 length equals 15 residues. Trimming pared 7 bases from V and 4 bases from J, leaving 16 bases between. As DNA, the CDR3 is TGTGCCAGCACCCCGGGCAGGACAGATAATGAAAAACTGTTTTTT. The encoded protein is CASTPGRTDNEKLFF.

This clone was observed a single time. The rearrangement links TRBV4-2 to TRBJ2-2, with 14 bases matching TRBD2. The length of the CDR3 is 18 residues. Germline trimming cut 6 bases from V and 6 bases from J; bases unmatched to any gene: 12. CDR1 is LGHNA and CDR2 is YNFKEQ in the germline V gene. Here the CDR3 reads CASRSFKTSGRAAGELFF. The CDR3 bases are TGTGCCAGCAGGAGTTTTAAGACTAGCGGGAGGGCGGCCGGGGAGCTGTTTTTT.

The chain recombines TRBV7-6 with TRBJ2-5; TRBD2 matches at 10 bases. The CDR3 length is 16 residues. The germline gives CDR1 SGHVS, CDR2 FNYEAQ. The V and J ends lost 2 bases and 4 bases, in that order; junction bases with no gene match: 7. The CDR3, as DNA: TGTGCCAGCAGCTTACCACTAGCGGGGCTGGGAGAGACCCAGTACTTC. The encoded protein is CASSLPLAGLGETQYF. Looking up the rest from reference TRBV7-6 and TRBJ2-5 gives the full variable domain: GAGVSQSPRYKVTKRGQDVALRCDPISGHVSLYWYRQALGQGPEFLTYFNYEAQQDKSGLPNDRFSAERPEGSISTLTIQRTEQRDSAMYRCASSLPLAGLGETQYFGPGTRLLVL.

J is TRBJ1-1 and V is TRBV4-2, with 9 bases identical to TRBD1. The ends lost 5 bases at V and 1 base at J; junction bases unmatched: 5. In germline, CDR1 is LGHNA, CDR2 YNFKEQ. This CDR3 is built from 15 residues. CDR3 nucleotides: TGTGCCAGCAGCATTACAGGGGGCTCGAACACTGAAGCTTTCTTT. This codes for CASSITGGSNTEAFF.

This sequence joins TRBV29-1 and TRBJ2-3, with TRBD2 matching 8 bases. The germline V gene encodes CDR1 SQVTM and CDR2 ANQGSEA. The V gene end was trimmed by 0 bases and the J gene end by 14 bases; junction bases not matched to a gene: 19. The CDR3 is 16 amino acids. The CDR3 reads CSVEDRTAEWREEVYF. The CDR3 DNA is TGCAGCGTTGAAGATCGGACGGCAGAGTGGCGGGAGGAGGTGTATTTT.

This clone appeared many times. Other DNA sequences of this sample code for an identical CDR3. The V and J genes are TRBV19 and TRBJ2-7, with 8 bases fitting TRBD1. There are 17 residues in the CDR3. CDR1 and CDR2 (germline): LNHDA, SQIVND (reference sequence). The V segment lost 3 bases and the J segment 2 bases; nucleotides outside the gene matches: 12. The CDR3: CASSIFPRGRIPYEQYF. The CDR3 bases are TGTGCCAGTAGTATCTTTCCCAGGGGGCGCATCCCCTACGAGCAGTACTTC.